Listed below are T cell receptor beta chains from one sample, sequenced in a study of control samples from healthy donors and cancer patients. The method was immunoSEQ multiplex PCR; TCRdb's version includes in-frame clones alone and lacks a portion of them. The sample comprises about 140,000 clones, roughly 88% of which are singletons, and less than 2% rests with the top ten. The sample consisted of blood. These receptors came from a man aged 18 to 35 in good health. The CDR3 runs from the conserved cysteine through the conserved F or W. Each record gives: CDR3 protein, CDR3 DNA, D gene, J gene, V gene, clone size. The D gene is left open where the match is weak. Clone size is shown for a subset of rows, as once, few, many or a class of expanded clone.

cdr3_aa: CASGAPGTSPLHF; cdr3_nt: TGTGCCAGTGGGGCGCCAGGGACTTCACCCCTCCACTTT; d_call: -; j_call: TRBJ1-6; v_call: TRBV28; clone_size: -
cdr3_aa: CASTGRLRGGTDTQYF; cdr3_nt: TGTGCCAGCACCGGTCGATTGCGGGGGGGCACAGATACGCAGTATTTT; d_call: TRBD2; j_call: TRBJ2-3; v_call: TRBV2; clone_size: -
cdr3_aa: CASSLDWGRNTEAFF; cdr3_nt: TGTGCCAGCAGCTTGGATTGGGGAAGGAACACTGAAGCTTTCTTT; d_call: -; j_call: TRBJ1-1; v_call: TRBV5-4; clone_size: -
cdr3_aa: CASLAVGGTLSGYTF; cdr3_nt: TGTGCCAGCTTAGCCGTGGGGGGGACGTTGAGTGGCTACACCTTC; d_call: -; j_call: TRBJ1-2; v_call: TRBV5-4; clone_size: -
cdr3_aa: CASSQGGGGGYNEQFF; cdr3_nt: TGCGCCAGCAGCCAAGGAGGGGGGGGCGGCTACAATGAGCAGTTCTTC; d_call: -; j_call: TRBJ2-1; v_call: TRBV4-3; clone_size: once
cdr3_aa: CASSSRTGNYGYTF; cdr3_nt: TGTGCCAGCAGTTCCCGGACCGGGAACTATGGCTACACCTTC; d_call: -; j_call: TRBJ1-2; v_call: TRBV27; clone_size: -
cdr3_aa: CASSLAPRPHQGTQYF; cdr3_nt: TGTGCCAGCAGCTTGGCCCCCAGGCCCCACCAAGGCACGCAGTATTTT; d_call: -; j_call: TRBJ2-3; v_call: TRBV5-5; clone_size: -
cdr3_aa: CASSVEASSGNTIYF; cdr3_nt: TGTGCCAGCAGCGTAGAGGCAAGCTCTGGAAACACCATATATTTT; d_call: -; j_call: TRBJ1-3; v_call: TRBV9; clone_size: -
cdr3_aa: CASSEALAGDYEQYF; cdr3_nt: TGTGCCAGCAGTGAAGCGCTAGCGGGGGACTACGAGCAGTACTTC; d_call: TRBD2; j_call: TRBJ2-7; v_call: TRBV2; clone_size: once
cdr3_aa: CVTWRGVPTDTQYF; cdr3_nt: TGTGTTACGTGGCGTGGGGTCCCCACAGATACGCAGTATTTT; d_call: -; j_call: TRBJ2-3; v_call: TRBV2; clone_size: once
cdr3_aa: CASSDALYEQYF; cdr3_nt: TGTGCCAGCAGCGACGCCCTCTACGAGCAGTACTTC; d_call: -; j_call: TRBJ2-7; v_call: TRBV7-9; clone_size: -
cdr3_aa: CASSQDSVGQNTEAFF; cdr3_nt: TGCGCCAGCAGCCAAGATTCTGTGGGGCAGAACACTGAAGCTTTCTTT; d_call: -; j_call: TRBJ1-1; v_call: TRBV4-3; clone_size: once
cdr3_aa: CSVEGTGGTDTQYF; cdr3_nt: TGCAGCGTTGAGGGGACAGGGGGTACAGATACGCAGTATTTT; d_call: TRBD1; j_call: TRBJ2-3; v_call: TRBV29-1; clone_size: -
cdr3_aa: CASSRDRDEEKLFF; cdr3_nt: TGTGCCAGCAGCCGCGACAGGGACGAGGAAAAACTGTTTTTT; d_call: TRBD1; j_call: TRBJ1-4; v_call: TRBV6-2/TRBV6-3; clone_size: -
cdr3_aa: CAWSVTGQVRIEQYF; cdr3_nt: TGTGCCTGGAGCGTCACGGGACAGGTCAGGATCGAGCAGTACTTC; d_call: TRBD1; j_call: TRBJ2-7; v_call: TRBV30; clone_size: -
cdr3_aa: CASSLGAAGTGHEQYF; cdr3_nt: TGTGCCAGCAGCTTAGGGGCCGCCGGGACAGGGCACGAGCAGTACTTC; d_call: TRBD1; j_call: TRBJ2-7; v_call: TRBV7-6; clone_size: -
cdr3_aa: CASSSVGSETQYF; cdr3_nt: TGTGCCAGCAGCTCCGTAGGGAGCGAGACCCAGTACTTC; d_call: -; j_call: TRBJ2-5; v_call: TRBV28; clone_size: -
cdr3_aa: CASSFSGYEQYF; cdr3_nt: TGTGCCAGCAGTTTCTCCGGCTACGAGCAGTACTTC; d_call: -; j_call: TRBJ2-7; v_call: TRBV12-3/TRBV12-4; clone_size: once
cdr3_aa: CASSGPSAGHYEQYF; cdr3_nt: TGTGCCAGCAGTGGCCCTTCAGCGGGGCACTACGAGCAGTACTTC; d_call: TRBD2; j_call: TRBJ2-7; v_call: TRBV27; clone_size: few
cdr3_aa: CASSIGAGDVQETQYF; cdr3_nt: TGTGCCAGTAGTATAGGGGCAGGGGATGTCCAAGAGACCCAGTACTTC; d_call: -; j_call: TRBJ2-5; v_call: TRBV19; clone_size: -
cdr3_aa: CASSVGGVNTEAFF; cdr3_nt: TGTGCCAGCAGCGTCGGTGGGGTGAACACTGAAGCTTTCTTT; d_call: -; j_call: TRBJ1-1; v_call: TRBV9; clone_size: -
cdr3_aa: CASSYSLRNDYAIRQYF; cdr3_nt: TGTGCCAGCAGTTACTCACTCAGGAACGATTACGCTATTAGGCAGTATTTT; d_call: -; j_call: TRBJ2-3; v_call: TRBV6-2/TRBV6-3; clone_size: -
cdr3_aa: CASSGQGISTDTQYF; cdr3_nt: TGTGCCAGCAGTGGTCAGGGGATTAGCACAGATACGCAGTATTTT; d_call: -; j_call: TRBJ2-3; v_call: TRBV2; clone_size: -
cdr3_aa: CSASFSGQGYF; cdr3_nt: TGCAGTGCTAGTTTTTCCGGACAGGGGTACTTC; d_call: TRBD1; j_call: TRBJ2-7; v_call: TRBV20-1; clone_size: -
cdr3_aa: CASASRDRADIQYF; cdr3_nt: TGTGCCAGCGCAAGCCGGGACAGGGCGGACATTCAGTACTTC; d_call: TRBD1; j_call: TRBJ2-4; v_call: TRBV14; clone_size: -
cdr3_aa: CASSRDRGGWNEQFF; cdr3_nt: TGTGCCAGCAGCCGTGACAGGGGGGGTTGGAATGAGCAGTTCTTC; d_call: TRBD1; j_call: TRBJ2-1; v_call: TRBV5-6; clone_size: -
cdr3_aa: CASQTAGANVLTF; cdr3_nt: TGTGCCAGCCAAACGGCAGGGGCCAACGTCCTGACTTTC; d_call: -; j_call: TRBJ2-6; v_call: TRBV7-9; clone_size: -
cdr3_aa: CATSRDPGKVQPQHF; cdr3_nt: TGTGCCACCAGCAGAGATCCCGGAAAGGTTCAGCCCCAGCATTTT; d_call: -; j_call: TRBJ1-5; v_call: TRBV15; clone_size: -
cdr3_aa: CASSAREREKLFF; cdr3_nt: TGTGCCAGCAGTGCCCGGGAACGGGAAAAACTGTTTTTT; d_call: -; j_call: TRBJ1-4; v_call: TRBV2; clone_size: few
cdr3_aa: CASSARDRGLGEKLFF; cdr3_nt: TGTGCCAGCAGTGCACGAGACAGGGGGCTAGGTGAAAAACTGTTTTTT; d_call: TRBD1; j_call: TRBJ1-4; v_call: TRBV6-1; clone_size: -
cdr3_aa: CASSSTDNSPLHF; cdr3_nt: TGTGCCAGTAGTAGCACAGATAATTCACCCCTCCACTTT; d_call: -; j_call: TRBJ1-6; v_call: TRBV19; clone_size: -
cdr3_aa: CASSLGRAGNTIYF; cdr3_nt: TGTGCCAGCAGCCTCGGAAGGGCTGGAAACACCATATATTTT; d_call: -; j_call: TRBJ1-3; v_call: TRBV3-1/TRBV3-2; clone_size: -
cdr3_aa: CASSRPGTYGYTF; cdr3_nt: TGTGCCAGCAGCCGACCGGGGACCTATGGCTACACCTTC; d_call: -; j_call: TRBJ1-2; v_call: TRBV6-5; clone_size: once
cdr3_aa: CASSLDRGGIRDTQYF; cdr3_nt: TGCGCCAGCAGCTTGGATAGGGGTGGTATTAGAGATACGCAGTATTTT; d_call: -; j_call: TRBJ2-3; v_call: TRBV5-1; clone_size: -
cdr3_aa: CASSLNRGENEKLFF; cdr3_nt: TGTGCCAGCAGCTTAAACAGGGGGGAAAATGAAAAACTGTTTTTT; d_call: TRBD1; j_call: TRBJ1-4; v_call: TRBV7-2; clone_size: once
cdr3_aa: CASSFPISEVAEAFF; cdr3_nt: TGTGCCAGCAGCTTCCCCATATCAGAGGTGGCTGAAGCTTTCTTT; d_call: -; j_call: TRBJ1-1; v_call: TRBV11-2; clone_size: few
cdr3_aa: CASTLAYNEQFF; cdr3_nt: TGTGCCAGCACCTTGGCCTACAATGAGCAGTTCTTC; d_call: -; j_call: TRBJ2-1; v_call: TRBV2; clone_size: -
cdr3_aa: CASRWDRATEAFF; cdr3_nt: TGTGCCAGCAGATGGGACAGGGCTACTGAAGCTTTCTTT; d_call: TRBD1; j_call: TRBJ1-1; v_call: TRBV28; clone_size: -
cdr3_aa: CASRDDWNTEAFF; cdr3_nt: TGTGCCAGCAGGGACGACTGGAACACTGAAGCTTTCTTT; d_call: -; j_call: TRBJ1-1; v_call: TRBV28; clone_size: few
cdr3_aa: CASSLKQNRGSNQPQHF; cdr3_nt: TGTGCCAGCAGCTTAAAACAGAACAGGGGAAGCAATCAGCCCCAGCATTTT; d_call: TRBD1; j_call: TRBJ1-5; v_call: TRBV7-8; clone_size: -
cdr3_aa: CASSQDTLAGGEQFF; cdr3_nt: TGTGCCAGCAGCCAAGACACCCTAGCGGGGGGTGAGCAGTTCTTC; d_call: TRBD2; j_call: TRBJ2-1; v_call: TRBV3-1/TRBV3-2; clone_size: -
cdr3_aa: CASSREGVRYEQYF; cdr3_nt: TGTGCCAGCAGCCGCGAGGGGGTAAGGTACGAGCAGTACTTC; d_call: -; j_call: TRBJ2-7; v_call: TRBV11-2; clone_size: -
cdr3_aa: CASSETGVYSGNTIYF; cdr3_nt: TGTGCCAGCAGTGAAACAGGGGTCTACTCTGGAAACACCATATATTTT; d_call: TRBD1; j_call: TRBJ1-3; v_call: TRBV27; clone_size: once
cdr3_aa: CASSPFRGQVNQPQHF; cdr3_nt: TGTGCCAGCAGCCCCTTCAGGGGGCAGGTCAATCAGCCCCAGCATTTT; d_call: TRBD1; j_call: TRBJ1-5; v_call: TRBV27; clone_size: -
cdr3_aa: CASSLNPDANYGYTF; cdr3_nt: TGTGCCAGCAGCTTAAACCCGGATGCTAACTATGGCTACACCTTC; d_call: -; j_call: TRBJ1-2; v_call: TRBV11-1; clone_size: -
cdr3_aa: CASSLGGAGWNYGYTF; cdr3_nt: TGTGCCAGCAGCTTAGGTGGGGCGGGGTGGAACTATGGCTACACCTTC; d_call: -; j_call: TRBJ1-2; v_call: TRBV7-8; clone_size: -
cdr3_aa: CASSLGAGAQGTQHF; cdr3_nt: TGTGCCAGCAGCTTAGGGGCGGGGGCCCAGGGGACCCAGCATTTT; d_call: -; j_call: TRBJ1-5; v_call: TRBV11-2; clone_size: -
cdr3_aa: CASSSQGQTGELFF; cdr3_nt: TGTGCCAGCAGCTCGCAGGGCCAAACCGGGGAGCTGTTTTTT; d_call: -; j_call: TRBJ2-2; v_call: TRBV5-8; clone_size: -
cdr3_aa: CASSEWTGTYNEQFF; cdr3_nt: TGTGCCAGCAGCGAATGGACAGGAACCTACAATGAGCAGTTCTTC; d_call: TRBD1; j_call: TRBJ2-1; v_call: TRBV7-9; clone_size: few
cdr3_aa: CASSLTRTGSRGDEQYF; cdr3_nt: TGCGCCAGCAGCTTGACAAGGACAGGGTCGAGGGGAGACGAGCAGTACTTC; d_call: TRBD1; j_call: TRBJ2-7; v_call: TRBV5-1; clone_size: -
cdr3_aa: CASSPSRVPASPLHF; cdr3_nt: TGTGCCAGCAGCCCCTCTCGGGTGCCGGCTTCACCCCTCCACTTT; d_call: -; j_call: TRBJ1-6; v_call: TRBV28; clone_size: -
cdr3_aa: CASSRFGGLGEQFF; cdr3_nt: TGTGCCAGCAGTAGATTCGGGGGATTGGGTGAGCAGTTCTTC; d_call: -; j_call: TRBJ2-1; v_call: TRBV28; clone_size: -
cdr3_aa: CASSTGAADTQYF; cdr3_nt: TGTGCCAGCTCGACAGGGGCAGCAGATACGCAGTATTTT; d_call: TRBD1; j_call: TRBJ2-3; v_call: TRBV2; clone_size: -